What follows describes a single T cell receptor beta chain. Its antigen remains unidentified. No quality values exist for individual bases; no much larger clone is one base distant. This sample was included in a study of cytotoxic CD8 clonotypes in ibrutinib-treated CLL (dated by TCRdb to the early 2020s). Regarding the research as a whole: The cohort included some 14 treatment-naive and around 10 relapsed/refractory patients; 17 to 18 were IGHV unmutated. Partial responses were observed in about 25 patients and complete responses in 2; after a median follow-up of 68 months, remission was maintained in approximately 14 patients and progression was observed in 12. Response samples were taken after a median of approximately 13 months on treatment, ranging from roughly 6 to 36 months. On average, each sample yielded 255,043 productive templates and tens of thousands of productive rearrangements. Longitudinal samples were available for about 30% of the roughly 86 trial participants. Cryopreserved peripheral blood mononuclear cells were obtained before treatment, at response, and at either sustained remission or disease progression. Every sample from remission and from progressive disease was obtained while the patients were still on ibrutinib. General findings and caveats noted by the study authors: Sampling times were not matched between patients in sustained remission and patients whose disease was progressing, and lymph node repertoires were not examined. Public clonotypes were rare and either contracted or stayed stable during treatment, and the rise in clonality at ibrutinib response reflected the expansion of private clonotypes. Clonality increased at ibrutinib response, stayed stable in sustained remission, and fell back toward baseline at progression. Baseline clonality exceeded that of age-matched healthy donors and correlated strongly with circulating CD8+ T-cell counts.

Trimming removed 5 bases from V and 0 bases from J, leaving 14 bases between the germline ends. The CDR1 and CDR2 encoded by the germline V gene (reference sequence) are LNHDA and SQIVND. The CDR3 runs 17 amino acids, cysteine and phenylalanine included. The DNA shown is the 51-base CDR3, in frame from base 1. The time point label for this specimen denotes: progressive disease on ibrutinib. For TCR beta library preparation, about 2 micrograms of genomic DNA was extracted from cryopreserved PBMCs. Longitudinal blood samples from CLL patients on ibrutinib monotherapy underwent high-throughput TCR beta sequencing. The patients were enrolled in a single-center, open-label phase 2 trial of ibrutinib monotherapy. Each clonotype received, on average, 10x coverage in deep resolution sequencing performed on a MiSeq, where the target depth lay between 1 in 1 million and 1 in 200,000 T cells. TCR beta libraries were generated with the immunoSEQ hsTCRB Kit. The study's processing was this. ImmunoSEQ Data Assistant and ImmunoSEQ Analyzer were used for data analysis, and V, D and J genes were assigned according to IMGT definitions. Clonality was computed as one minus normalized Shannon entropy of productive rearrangement frequencies, ranging from 0 to 1. Only overrepresented clonotypes making up at least 0.05% of each patient's repertoire were included in the public clonotype analysis. Approximately 12 repertoires from age-matched healthy donors, obtained from immuneACCESS, served as clonality controls. This immuneACCESS table, as held by TCRdb, lists in-frame sequences with V and J called but not all clones. Of the missing ones, under half trace to an unresolved V gene in checked studies; the others have no known cause. D and trimming come from the DNA, and the V and J calls and clone size come from that table. This sample gives 150,000 or so clones in total; about 88% of them show up just once. The leading ten clones occupy roughly 3% of the sample.

This clonotype was sampled from a human donor with chronic lymphocytic leukemia. Rearrangement joined TRBV19 to TRBJ2-6, and perhaps TRBD1 as D gene, on 5 matching bases. The sample was PBMCs, taken at disease progression, from a patient treated with ibrutinib. The CDR3 corresponds to CASSAVREASGANVLTF. The base sequence is TGTGCCAGTAGTGCGGTCAGGGAAGCCTCTGGGGCCAACGTCCTGACTTTC.